A single sample gave rise to the 27 T cell receptor beta chains below, sequenced in a study of Graves' ophthalmopathy and Graves' hyperthyroidism. Scientists amplified the TCR beta CDR3 regions from RNA transcripts. HTBI primers were employed in first-round RT-PCR, then a second-round multiplex PCR followed. TCRdb independently ran MiXCR on the multiplex PCR reads; one entry per CDR3 protein. The sample has around 1,000,000 distinct CDR3 sequences, less than 45% seen once; the top ten hold 11%. The sequenced sample consisted of peripheral blood or thyroid tissue (not recorded which). The receptor set was obtained from an adult man with Graves' hyperthyroidism.

The V call is TRBV2, the J call TRBJ2-5; D may correspond to TRBD1 or TRBD2 (5 bases each). This CDR3 is 17 amino acids long. Germline V gene data show CDR1 as SNHLY and CDR2 as FYNNEI. V lost 6 bases to trimming and J lost 4 bases, with 24 bases between them. Here the CDR3 DNA reads TGTGCCAGCAGCGTTGAAGGGGACGGACAATCTCGAGAGACCCAGTACTTC. Translation gives CASSVEGDGQSRETQYF.

This clonotype showed up many times. The gene calls are TRBV7-2 and TRBJ2-7; 7 bases fit TRBD2. CDR3 size: 14 residues. Germline-derived CDR1 and CDR2 are SGHTA and FQGNSA. J lost 5 bases, V lost 3 bases, and 7 bases had no gene match. CDR3 DNA: TGTGCCAGCAGCTTTCGGGCGGGAGCGAACGAGCAGTACTTC. Its protein product is CASSFRAGANEQYF.

The chain carries TRBV28 and TRBJ2-7; no clear D. This CDR3 is 13 amino acids long. Looked up from germline, CDR1 is MDHEN and CDR2 is SYDVKM. V was clipped by 5 bases and J by 6 bases, with 14 bases between them. The CDR3 loop reads CASSTTWFGEQYF. CDR3 sequence (DNA): TGTGCCAGCAGTACGACATGGTTCGGCGAGCAGTACTTC.

This clonotype was recorded at least ten times. The CDR3 spells CSALDRVGNQPQHF. CDR3 nucleotides: TGCAGTGCTTTGGACAGGGTGGGCAATCAGCCCCAGCATTTT. The chain recombines TRBV20-1 with TRBJ1-5, with 8 bases aligning to TRBD1. The germline V gene encodes CDR1 DFQATT and CDR2 SNEGSKA (reference sequence). V lost 5 bases and J lost 2; bases outside the gene matches: 5. The CDR3 is 14 residues long.

This clonotype occurred many times. J is TRBJ1-5 and V is TRBV7-8; D gene unclear. V shed 1 base and J shed 3 bases, with 10 bases lying between them. The germline V gene has CDR1 SGHVS and CDR2 FQNEAQ. The CDR3 has 15 amino acids. The CDR3 region is CASSLESRNNQPQHF. DNA of the CDR3: TGTGCCAGCAGCTTAGAGTCCCGTAACAATCAGCCCCAGCATTTT. Complete variable domain (other parts from reference TRBV7-8 and TRBJ1-5): GAGVSQSPRYKVAKRGQDVALRCDPISGHVSLFWYQQALGQGPEFLTYFQNEAQLDKSGLPSDRFFAERPEGSVSTLKIQRTQQEDSAVYLCASSLESRNNQPQHFGDGTRLSIL.

This clonotype was recorded at least ten times. DNA for the CDR3: TGTGCCACCAGTGATCCGACAGGGGAGGGTGAAAAACTGTTTTTT. Protein: CATSDPTGEGEKLFF. The J gene is TRBJ1-4, the V gene TRBV24-1, with 8 bases lining up with TRBD1. The CDR3 consists of 15 residues. In germline, CDR1 is KGHDR, CDR2 SFDVKD. Unmatched junction bases numbered 6, after V lost 3 bases and J lost 7 bases.

The V and J genes are TRBV7-9 and TRBJ1-2; D is ambiguous. CDR1 is SEHNR, CDR2 FQNEAQ, per germline (reference sequence). V lost 4 bases to trimming and J lost 4 bases, with 10 bases between them. This CDR3 spans 13 amino acids. The CDR3 DNA follows: TGTGCCAGCAGCTCGACGGACCCCTATGGCTACACCTTC. It specifies CASSSTDPYGYTF.

This clonotype was detected many times. The rearrangement uses TRBV20-1 and TRBJ1-2; no firm D call. V was pared by 1 base and J by 5 bases, with 11 bases between. This CDR3 spans 13 amino acids. The germline V gene encodes CDR1 DFQATT and CDR2 SNEGSKA (reference sequence). CDR3 sequence reads: CSARAPWEYGYTF. CDR3 coding DNA: TGCAGTGCTAGAGCCCCCTGGGAGTATGGCTACACCTTC.

The rearrangement links TRBV9 to TRBJ1-2; D is unresolved. The CDR3 spans 15 residues. Germline V CDR1 and CDR2: SGDLS, YYNGEE. Trimming cost V 4 bases and J 0 bases, with 13 bases left between them. The CDR3 nucleotides read TGTGCCAGCAGCCCCTGGGCCTTAGCTAACTATGGCTACACCTTC. Translated: CASSPWALANYGYTF.

This clonotype was observed a few times. V usage is TRBV12-3 or TRBV12-4 and J usage is TRBJ2-5; the match to TRBD2 covers 8 bases. This CDR3 region has 15 residues. Losses at the gene ends were 3 bases for V and 3 bases for J; bases not matched to a gene: 6. CDR3 DNA sequence: TGTGCCAGCAGTTTGTTAGCGGGACCTAAAGAGACCCAGTACTTC. It yields the protein CASSLLAGPKETQYF.

The genes are TRBV5-6 and TRBJ2-7; the D call may be TRBD1 or TRBD2 (5 bases each). V lost 5 bases to trimming and J lost 2 bases, with 17 bases between them. Germline values: CDR1 SGHDT, CDR2 YYEEEE. This CDR3 comprises 15 residues. The CDR3 DNA is TGTGCCAGCAGTTTAGTGGGGACGGCCCCCTACGAGCAGTACTTC. Encoded protein: CASSLVGTAPYEQYF.

The chain joins TRBV7-2 to TRBJ2-5; unclear D gene. From germline, CDR1 is SGHTA and CDR2 FQGNSA. V shed 7 bases and J shed 7 bases, with 10 bases lying between them. The CDR3 extends over 11 amino acids. This CDR3 reads CASIRPTTQYF. DNA for the CDR3: TGTGCCAGCATTAGACCAACGACCCAGTACTTC. Using reference TRBV7-2 and TRBJ2-5 for the parts outside the CDR3, the full variable domain is GAGVSQSPSNKVTEKGKDVELRCDPISGHTALYWYRQSLGQGLEFLIYFQGNSAPDKSGLPSDRFSAERTGGSVSTLTIQRTQQEDSAVYLCASIRPTTQYFGPGTRLLVL.

This clonotype has only a few counts. Germline and junction disagree at one end, which may indicate a read error. The chain recombines TRBV25-1 with TRBJ1-5; D is ambiguous. In germline, CDR1 is MGHDK, CDR2 SYGVNS. The CDR3 has 12 amino acids. The CDR3: CASYGVNQPRHF. For the CDR3, the DNA is TGTGCCAGCTACGGGGTCAATCAGCCCCGGCATTTT.

V is TRBV25-1 and J is TRBJ1-2; the match to TRBD1 covers 12 bases. The germline gives CDR1 MGHDK, CDR2 SYGVNS. J lost 9 bases, V lost 4 bases, and 9 bases had no gene match. This CDR3 contains 15 residues. The CDR3 nucleotides read TGTGCCAGCAGTGCATCCGGGACAGGGGGCGGAAGCTACACCTTC. Translated: CASSASGTGGGSYTF.

This chain connects TRBV28 to TRBJ1-2; D gene unclear. Germline V lookup: CDR1 MDHEN, CDR2 SYDVKM. This CDR3 is 12 amino acids long. V shed 3 bases and J shed 7 bases, with 9 bases lying between them. Here the CDR3 DNA reads TGTGCCAGCAGTTTGGTAGCGCGTGGCTACACCTTC. Protein sequence: CASSLVARGYTF.

The chain employs TRBV7-2 and TRBJ2-5; weak D call: TRBD2 (5 bases). Germline CDR1 SGHTA, CDR2 FQGNSA. Trimming cost V 5 bases and J 0 bases, with 16 bases left between them. The CDR3 covers 16 residues. The CDR3 loop reads CASSEGPRRNQETQYF. Here the CDR3 DNA reads TGTGCCAGCAGCGAGGGCCCCAGGAGAAACCAAGAGACCCAGTACTTC.

This clonotype was observed at least ten times. One junction end does not reproduce the germline sequence, and a read error may be involved. The DNA for the CDR3 is TGCGCCAGCAGCGGGAGGAACACTGAAGCTTTCTTT. Its protein product is CASSGRNTEAFF. The rearrangement links TRBV2 to TRBJ1-1, with D hard to call. This CDR3 has 12 amino acids. CDR1 SNHLY and CDR2 FYNNEI come from the germline V gene.

With regard to this clonotype: It is unclear where the CDR3 begins or ends on the DNA, so no DNA is shown, and the CDR3 is as TCRdb lists it. This rearrangement joins TRBV25-1 to TRBJ1-5. Germline V lookup: CDR1 MGHDK, CDR2 SYGVNS. The CDR3 is 14 residues long, counting both termini. CDR3 residues: CACSARVSNQPQHF.

In this sample, this clonotype turned up many times. The chain links TRBV4-1 to TRBJ1-2; no clear D. The CDR3 covers 14 residues. Trimming removed 4 bases from V and 2 bases from J, with 11 bases in between. Germline CDR1 and CDR2: MGHRA and YSYEKL. CDR3 sequence reads: CASSPRGINYGYTF. The CDR3 region has the DNA TGCGCCAGCAGCCCGCGCGGTATCAACTATGGCTACACCTTC.

This clonotype was seen at least ten times. The chain uses TRBV7-2 and TRBJ1-1; TRBD1 matches at 9 bases. The junction had 4 bases not matched to a gene; V was cut back by 2 bases and J by 0 bases. The CDR3 extends over 16 amino acids. Germline V CDR1 and CDR2: SGHTA, FQGNSA. The CDR3 is CASSLMGQGLNTEAFF. The CDR3 nucleotides read TGTGCCAGCAGCTTAATGGGACAGGGTTTGAACACTGAAGCTTTCTTT.

This clonotype has a handful of counts. The chain links TRBV9 to TRBJ1-2; 8 nucleotides line up with TRBD1. The CDR3 loop spans 14 amino acids. The V segment lost 3 bases and the J segment 7 bases; nucleotides outside the gene matches: 8. The germline V gene has CDR1 SGDLS and CDR2 YYNGEE. In DNA form, the CDR3 reads TGTGCCAGCAGCGCTAGAGTGGGGACAGGTGGCTACACCTTC. As protein: CASSARVGTGGYTF.

The chain links TRBV7-9 to TRBJ2-7; the D gene is possibly TRBD2 (5 bases). The V gene's germline CDR1 is SEHNR and CDR2 FQNEAQ (reference sequence). The CDR3 runs 15 residues. The V gene lost 1 base and the J gene lost 2 bases, with 12 bases spanning the gap. CDR3 coding DNA: TGTGCCAGCAGCTTAGGAGGGAGTGGGGCCTACGAGCAGTACTTC. Its translation: CASSLGGSGAYEQYF.

There are a few counts of this clonotype. The V call is TRBV6-1, the J call TRBJ2-5; D possibly corresponds to TRBD1 (5 bases). From germline, CDR1 is MNHNS and CDR2 SASEGT. This CDR3 contains 14 residues. The V and J ends lost 0 bases and 5 bases respectively, with 10 bases between them. The CDR3 bases are TGTGCCAGCAGTGAAGCCGTAAGGGGTGAGACCCAGTACTTC. Its translation: CASSEAVRGETQYF.

This clonotype has ten or more counts. The J gene is TRBJ1-2, the V gene TRBV25-1; D is ambiguous. V lost 1 base to trimming and J lost 7 bases, with 13 bases between them. The CDR3 spans 14 residues. Germline V gives CDR1 MGHDK, CDR2 SYGVNS. CDR3 sequence: CASSEFGGLRGYTF. The CDR3 DNA is TGTGCCAGCAGTGAATTCGGAGGGTTACGTGGCTACACCTTC.

V and J are TRBV19 and TRBJ2-3; D is undetermined. The V and J ends lost 3 bases and 3 bases respectively, with 13 bases between them. The V gene's germline CDR1 is LNHDA and CDR2 SQIVND (reference sequence). The CDR3 has 15 residues. CDR3 sequence: CASSITGQVTDTQYF. The CDR3 DNA follows: TGTGCCAGTAGTATTACGGGCCAGGTGACAGATACGCAGTATTTT.

The V call is TRBV10-3, the J call TRBJ1-5; D is ambiguous. V lost 4 bases to trimming and J lost 2 bases, with 9 bases between them. The CDR3 covers 14 residues. Germline CDR1 reads ENHRY; CDR2 reads SYGVKD. The CDR3 loop reads CAISGSEGNQPQHF. DNA for the CDR3: TGTGCCATCAGTGGGTCCGAGGGCAATCAGCCCCAGCATTTT.

The sample holds a few counts of this clonotype. The chain is built from TRBV2 and TRBJ2-7, with a weak D call TRBD1 (5 bases). The CDR3 has 13 residues. Trimming pared 5 bases from V and 2 bases from J, leaving 10 bases between. In germline, CDR1 is SNHLY, CDR2 FYNNEI. The CDR3 region is CASSKGLPYEQYF. The CDR3 nucleotides are TGTGCCAGCAGTAAGGGGCTTCCCTACGAGCAGTACTTC.